The 26 T cell receptor beta chains presented below share a single source sample, sequenced in a study of blood T cell repertoires in COVID-19. TCRdb keeps only in-frame clones here, not all; method: immunoSEQ multiplex PCR. Altogether roughly 260,000 clones are present, around nine tenths being singletons, with the ten largest covering over 1.5%. The specimen was PBMCs or T cells enriched from blood (not recorded which). The receptors here all came from a young woman who had recovered from COVID-19.

The chain recombines TRBV28 with TRBJ1-6; 9 bases match TRBD1. This CDR3 comprises 19 residues. Looked up from germline, CDR1 is MDHEN and CDR2 is SYDVKM. J was trimmed by 7 bases and V by 4 bases; bases with no gene match: 17. For the CDR3, the DNA is TGTGCCAGCAGTTCCACCGGGACAGGGTCTTTGGCAGGGAATTCACCCCTCCACTTT. It is translated as CASSSTGTGSLAGNSPLHF.

V and J are TRBV5-1 and TRBJ2-2, with 8 bases identical to TRBD2. Trimming took 6 bases from V and 5 from J; bases not matched to a gene: 9. This CDR3 is 15 amino acids long. The germline V gene encodes CDR1 SGHRS and CDR2 YFSETQ. CDR3 residues: CASKVSGGGTGELFF. Written as DNA, the CDR3 is TGCGCCAGCAAGGTCAGCGGGGGAGGAACCGGGGAGCTGTTTTTT.

The chain is built from TRBV10-3 and TRBJ2-5, with a possible D match to TRBD2 (6 bases). Per the germline V gene, CDR1 is ENHRY and CDR2 is SYGVKD. The CDR3 runs 12 residues. The V end was cut by 4 bases, the J end by 5 bases, with 8 bases between. The CDR3 DNA reads TGTGCCATCAGTGTGGGGAGGGAGACCCAGTACTTC. It codes for CAISVGRETQYF.

The chain employs TRBV6-5 and TRBJ2-3, with D perhaps matching TRBD1 (5 bases). In germline, CDR1 is MNHEY, CDR2 SVGAGI. This CDR3 region has 15 residues. V was pared by 6 bases and J by 2 bases, with 15 bases between. The CDR3 sequence: CASRPWTDNTDTQYF. The CDR3 DNA reads TGTGCCAGCAGGCCATGGACGGACAACACAGATACGCAGTATTTT.

The V call is TRBV28, the J call TRBJ1-1, with D perhaps TRBD1 (6 bases). V lost 4 bases and J 5 bases, leaving 17 bases between the germline ends. This CDR3 is built from 15 residues. Germline CDR1 and CDR2: MDHEN and SYDVKM. CDR3 sequence: CASSSLQGFGTEAFF. CDR3 DNA: TGTGCCAGCAGTTCTCTTCAGGGGTTTGGAACTGAAGCTTTCTTT.

The chain combines TRBV7-9 with TRBJ2-5, with a tentative D call TRBD2 (5 bases). Germline values: CDR1 SEHNR, CDR2 FQNEAQ (reference sequence). V was shortened by 4 bases and J by 1 base, with 10 bases between the two germline ends. The length of the CDR3 is 14 residues. The CDR3 coding sequence is TGTGCCAGCAGCTCGAGGGAAATCCAAGAGACCCAGTACTTC. It yields the protein CASSSREIQETQYF.

J is TRBJ2-3 and V is TRBV5-4; D may be TRBD1 (5 bases). The CDR3 sequence is 15 residues long. From germline, CDR1 is SGHNT and CDR2 YYREEE (reference sequence). Trimming shortened V by 2 bases and J by 4 bases, and 14 bases separated the two germline ends. The CDR3: CASSLPGNRADTQYF. Written as DNA, the CDR3 is TGTGCCAGCAGCTTACCAGGGAATCGAGCAGATACGCAGTATTTT.

The sample holds one count of this clone. The rearrangement links TRBV28 to TRBJ1-2; 8 bases match TRBD1. The CDR3 sequence is 15 residues long. The germline CDR1 and CDR2 sequences are MDHEN and SYDVKM. V gave up 7 bases and J gave up 6 bases; unmatched junction bases: 13. Written as DNA, the CDR3 is TGTGCCAGCACTCCTCAGGGGGTGACAGGGGATGGCTACACCTTC. Protein: CASTPQGVTGDGYTF.

This sequence joins TRBV7-8 and TRBJ1-1; TRBD1 aligns across 8 bases. V was clipped by 1 base and J by 4 bases; unmatched bases: 5. Germline CDR1 is SGHVS and CDR2 is FQNEAQ. The CDR3 covers 15 residues. This CDR3 reads CASSLVGQGSTEAFF. The CDR3 nucleotides are TGTGCCAGCAGCTTAGTAGGACAGGGTAGCACTGAAGCTTTCTTT. Based on the CDR3 plus reference TRBV7-8 and TRBJ1-1, the full variable domain is GAGVSQSPRYKVAKRGQDVALRCDPISGHVSLFWYQQALGQGPEFLTYFQNEAQLDKSGLPSDRFFAERPEGSVSTLKIQRTQQEDSAVYLCASSLVGQGSTEAFFGQGTRLTVV.

V usage is TRBV10-2 and J usage is TRBJ1-2; the match to TRBD1 covers 12 bases. Germline CDR1 reads WSHSY; CDR2 reads SAAADI. This CDR3 comprises 16 residues. The J segment lost 6 bases and the V segment lost 3 bases, leaving 8 bases of the junction unmatched. The CDR3 DNA reads TGCGCCAGCAGTGAAACGGGACAGGGGGCCTCGCATGGCTACACCTTC. It yields the protein CASSETGQGASHGYTF.

The chain couples TRBV19 to TRBJ1-1; 11 bases agree with TRBD1. This CDR3 is built from 13 residues. With 9 bases clipped from V and 10 bases from J, the junction kept 10 bases outside the gene matches. Looked up from germline, CDR1 is LNHDA and CDR2 is SQIVND (reference sequence). Here the CDR3 DNA reads TGTGCCAGCATTGGGACAGGGGGAAGTGGAGCTTTCTTT. Translated, it gives CASIGTGGSGAFF.

This clone appeared a single time. The genes are TRBV9 and TRBJ1-6, with D possibly TRBD1 on 5 matching bases. The CDR3 is 12 amino acids. Germline CDR1 is SGDLS and CDR2 is YYNGEE. The V end was cut by 3 bases, the J end by 7 bases, with 5 bases between. CDR3: CASSGQNSPLHF. The CDR3, as DNA: TGTGCCAGCAGCGGACAGAATTCACCCCTCCACTTT.

The CDR3 sequence is CASSLRLLKNTEAFF. The CDR3 bases are TGTGCCAGCAGTTTACGACTGTTAAAGAACACTGAAGCTTTCTTT. The rearrangement links TRBV28 to TRBJ1-1; D ambiguous. The CDR3 contains 15 residues. Trimming took 2 bases from V and 1 from J, leaving 11 bases between them. Germline V gene data show CDR1 as MDHEN and CDR2 as SYDVKM.

This chain joins TRBV6-5 and TRBJ1-1, with no clear D. The CDR3 sequence is 11 residues long. V shed 6 bases and J shed 4 bases, with 6 bases lying between them. Per germline, CDR1 MNHEY and CDR2 SVGAGI. CDR3 amino acids: CASRWSTEAFF. In nucleotides, the CDR3 is TGTGCCAGCAGATGGAGCACTGAAGCTTTCTTT.

The chain couples TRBV5-6 to TRBJ2-7; the match to TRBD2 covers 7 bases. The junction had 16 bases not matched to a gene; V was cut back by 6 bases and J by 7 bases. This CDR3 has 15 residues. CDR1 and CDR2 from the germline V gene are SGHDT and YYEEEE. CDR3 nucleotides: TGTGCCAGCACCCGGGGTGGTGGGAGGGCCGGTGAGCAGTACTTC. Translated: CASTRGGGRAGEQYF.

The rearrangement joins TRBV18 to TRBJ1-1, with TRBD1 as a possible D gene (5 bases). The germline V and J ends were trimmed by 7 bases and 0 bases, with 12 bases remaining between them. The CDR3 runs to 14 residues. CDR1 and CDR2 from the germline V gene are KGHSH and LQKENI. The CDR3 DNA follows: TGTGCCAGCTTATCGACAGCCCTGAACACTGAAGCTTTCTTT. This encodes CASLSTALNTEAFF.

This chain links TRBV7-3 with TRBJ2-3, with D possibly TRBD1 on 6 matching bases. This CDR3 contains 16 residues. The V and J ends lost 0 bases and 1 base respectively, with 11 bases between them. Germline values: CDR1 SGHTA, CDR2 FQGTGA. The CDR3, as DNA: TGTGCCAGCAGCTTAACGAGCTACAGGGGCACAGATACGCAGTATTTT. Translating it yields CASSLTSYRGTDTQYF.

The chain employs TRBV28 and TRBJ2-1; TRBD1 aligns across 12 bases. V lost 5 bases to trimming and J lost 1 base; unmatched junction nucleotides: 3. Germline V gene lookup returns CDR1 MDHEN and CDR2 SYDVKM. The CDR3 sequence is 16 residues long. CDR3 DNA sequence: TGTGCCAGCAGTCCGGGACAGGGGGCTTCCTACAATGAGCAGTTCTTC. Its protein product is CASSPGQGASYNEQFF.

The chain links TRBV7-3 to TRBJ2-3; possibly TRBD2 for D (5 bases). Germline V gives CDR1 SGHTA, CDR2 FQGTGA. V lost 4 bases and J lost 1, with 9 bases in between. The CDR3 totals 14 residues. CDR3 sequence reads: CASSSGIGTDTQYF. CDR3 coding DNA: TGTGCCAGCAGCTCGGGGATCGGCACAGATACGCAGTATTTT.

This chain links TRBV11-3 with TRBJ1-6; no firm D call. The V gene's germline CDR1 is SGHNT and CDR2 YENEEA. The length of the CDR3 is 15 residues. The germline V and J ends were trimmed by 1 base and 6 bases, with 10 bases remaining between them. Written as DNA, the CDR3 is TGTGCCAGCAGCTTAGGTCTAACGGGTAATTCACCCCTCCACTTT. This sequence encodes CASSLGLTGNSPLHF.

This chain connects TRBV24-1 to TRBJ1-2; 7 nucleotides match TRBD1. The ends lost 3 bases at V and 7 bases at J; junction bases unmatched: 10. Germline CDR1 and CDR2: KGHDR and SFDVKD. CDR3 length equals 15 residues. Written as DNA, the CDR3 is TGTGCCACCAGTGATCGACAGGGTACAGTGAGTGGCTACACCTTC. This gives the protein CATSDRQGTVSGYTF.

The J gene is TRBJ1-5, the V gene TRBV5-5, with a tentative D call TRBD1 (5 bases). Trimming stripped 3 bases from V and 0 bases from J, with 10 bases between. The germline gives CDR1 SGHKS, CDR2 YYEKEE (reference sequence). This CDR3 spans 15 amino acids. The CDR3 is CASSWEGYSNQPQHF. In DNA, the CDR3 is TGTGCCAGCAGCTGGGAGGGGTATAGCAATCAGCCCCAGCATTTT.

The chain has TRBV11-3 and TRBJ2-5; no clear D gene. This CDR3 region has 13 residues. Germline V CDR1 and CDR2: SGHNT, YENEEA. Trimming pared 3 bases from V and 2 bases from J, leaving 7 bases between. The CDR3 spells CASSLGSQETQYF. CDR3 sequence (DNA): TGTGCCAGCAGCTTGGGCAGTCAAGAGACCCAGTACTTC.

Worth noting for this clone: The sample has other DNA sequences that encode this CDR3 too. The rearrangement joins TRBV11-3 to TRBJ1-1; no clear D. The germline V and J ends were trimmed by 1 base and 2 bases, with 5 bases remaining between them. Germline V gene data show CDR1 as SGHNT and CDR2 as YENEEA. The CDR3 runs 13 residues. The CDR3 spells CASSLAGNTEAFF. The DNA for the CDR3 is TGTGCCAGCAGCTTAGCGGGAAACACTGAAGCTTTCTTT. Complete variable domain (other parts from reference TRBV11-3 and TRBJ1-1): EAGVVQSPRYKIIEKKQPVAFWCNPISGHNTLYWYLQNLGQGPELLIRYENEEAVDDSQLPKDRFSAERLKGVDSTLKIQPAELGDSAVYLCASSLAGNTEAFFGQGTRLTVV.

Only one count was recorded for this clone. This chain joins TRBV19 and TRBJ1-5; TRBD1 is a possible D gene (6 bases). Trimming left V 6 bases short and J 0 bases short, with 12 bases between. The germline V gene encodes CDR1 LNHDA and CDR2 SQIVND (reference sequence). The CDR3 runs 15 residues. The CDR3 DNA sequence: TGTGCCAGTAGGAGGACAGCTAATAGCAATCAGCCCCAGCATTTT. Translation gives CASRRTANSNQPQHF.

The chain joins TRBV3-1 (or the pseudogene TRBV3-2) to TRBJ1-2; D uncertain. This CDR3 comprises 16 residues. The germline gives CDR1 LGHDT, CDR2 YNNKEL (reference sequence). V lost 0 bases, J lost 2 bases, and 13 bases lay in between. CDR3 bases: TGTGCCAGCAGCCAAGATTTTTGGGCTGAGAACTATGGCTACACCTTC. Translating gives CASSQDFWAENYGYTF.